This T cell receptor (beta chain) is drawn from a study of cytomegalovirus exposure and HLA in healthy donors. PCR involved 60 Vbeta and 13 Jbeta primers. The table came from immunoSEQ multiplex PCR; TCRdb's copy has only in-frame clones and leaves some out. The sample records 100,000 to 150,000 clones, 75% to 85% being singletons. Germline loops: CDR1 MNHNS, CDR2 SASEGT. The CDR3 spans 15 residues. V gave up 3 bases and J gave up 8 bases; unmatched junction bases: 9. This chain links TRBV6-1 with TRBJ1-4, with 7 positions matching TRBD1. The sequenced sample was PBMCs. This receptor was obtained from a man aged 25-45 years in good health and CMV-seropositive. The CDR3 DNA follows: TGTGCCAGCAGTGACTTGAGGGGGCCGGCCGAAAAACTGTTTTTT. Translated: CASSDLRGPAEKLFF.